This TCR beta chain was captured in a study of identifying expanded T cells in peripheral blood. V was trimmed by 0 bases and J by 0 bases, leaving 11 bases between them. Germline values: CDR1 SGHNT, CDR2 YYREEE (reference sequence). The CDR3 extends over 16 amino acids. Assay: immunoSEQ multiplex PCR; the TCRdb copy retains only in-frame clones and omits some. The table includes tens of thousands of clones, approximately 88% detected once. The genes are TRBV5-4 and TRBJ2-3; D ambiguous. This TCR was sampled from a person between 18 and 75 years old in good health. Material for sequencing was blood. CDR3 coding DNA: TGTGCCAGCAGCTTGGATTGGGTGACTAGCACAGATACGCAGTATTTT. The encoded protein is CASSLDWVTSTDTQYF.